This paragraph covers one T cell receptor (beta chain) sequence. This specimen comes from a study of blood T cell repertoires in COVID-19. Turning to the study itself: T cells, B-cell-depleted T cells, or PBMCs provided the cDNA or gDNA that served as material.

In the original processing: Amplification of reference gene primers was used by the study to estimate nucleated cell counts. The protocol was immunoSEQ multiplex PCR, while the TCRdb copy is restricted to in-frame clones and leaves out a portion. V and J calls and clone size are given by that table; D and trimming were obtained from the DNA. This sample has about 200,000 clones; over 80% occur once, and the top ten carry about 5%. CDR3 length: 16 amino acids. Germline V gene lookup returns CDR1 SGHRS and CDR2 YFSETQ. The ends lost 0 bases at V and 5 bases at J; junction bases unmatched: 9. This sequence was found in a human donor in a cohort sampled during active COVID-19. The sample consisted of peripheral blood. V and J are TRBV5-1 and TRBJ1-1, with TRBD1 identical over 8 bases. CDR3 bases: TGCGCCAGCAGCTTGGACGGTCAGGGGGCGCGGACTGAAGCTTTCTTT. It codes for CASSLDGQGARTEAFF.